This TCR beta chain originates from a study of Graves' ophthalmopathy and Graves' hyperthyroidism. Overall study: Peripheral blood (taken before any treatment) was collected at initial diagnosis. Study-wide points: A model built from 13 signatures distinguished ophthalmopathy from stable hyperthyroidism with 85% to 90% sensitivity and 81.08% specificity. Blood samples also showed most expanded thyroid clonotypes exceeding 0.001 frequency.

Amplified TCR beta CDR3 regions were obtained using RNA transcripts as template. The first round was an RT-PCR with HTBI primers, and the second round was a multiplex PCR. TCRdb called the multiplex PCR reads again in MiXCR, with one record for every CDR3 protein. This sample carries hundreds of thousands of distinct CDR3 sequences, roughly two fifths of them seen once, and the ten largest clones take about 3.3%. This clonotype occurred a few times. Antigen specificity is unknown. From germline, CDR1 is GTSNPN and CDR2 SVGIG (reference sequence). The V and J ends lost 2 bases and 1 base respectively, with 11 bases between them. This CDR3 has 14 amino acids. CAS ≥3, NOSPECS ≥4, moderate-to-severe activity and duration under 3 months marked donors with ophthalmopathy.

Source material: peripheral blood. This TCR came from an adult man with Graves' ophthalmopathy. V gene TRBV30 combines with J gene TRBJ1-1, with D possibly being TRBD1 (5 bases). The CDR3 DNA reads as TGTGCCTGGAGTCCGGGACTCCAGAACACTGAAGCTTTCTTT. This codes for CAWSPGLQNTEAFF.